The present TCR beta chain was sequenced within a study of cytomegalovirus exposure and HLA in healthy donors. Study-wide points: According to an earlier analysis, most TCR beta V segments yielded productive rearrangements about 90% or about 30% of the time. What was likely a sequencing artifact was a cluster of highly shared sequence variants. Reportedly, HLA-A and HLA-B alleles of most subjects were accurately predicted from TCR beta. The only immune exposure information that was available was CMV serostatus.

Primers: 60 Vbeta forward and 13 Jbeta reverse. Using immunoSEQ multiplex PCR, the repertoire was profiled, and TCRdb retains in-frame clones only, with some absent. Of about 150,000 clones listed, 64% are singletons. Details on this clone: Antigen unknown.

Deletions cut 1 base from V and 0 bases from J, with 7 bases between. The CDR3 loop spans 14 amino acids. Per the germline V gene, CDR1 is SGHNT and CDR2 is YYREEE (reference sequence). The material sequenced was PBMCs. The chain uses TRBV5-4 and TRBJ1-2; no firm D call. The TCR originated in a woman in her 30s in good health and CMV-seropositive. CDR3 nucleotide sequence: TGTGCCAGCAGCTTGAACAGAGCTAACTATGGCTACACCTTC. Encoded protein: CASSLNRANYGYTF.